This T cell receptor (beta chain) was documented in a study of cytomegalovirus exposure and HLA in healthy donors. Study findings and constraints: A few CMV-associated chains proved CMV antigen-specific in vitro. What a later analysis reportedly showed was that an Asian-associated ancestry cluster had fewer N-insertions than the approximately 720-donor mean.

For this clone: The antigen remains undetermined.

13 Jbeta primers and 60 Vbeta primers were used for the PCR. TCRdb keeps only in-frame clones here, not all; method: immunoSEQ multiplex PCR. The sample includes roughly 58,000 clones, over 70% of them seen just once. The V segment lost 7 bases and the J segment 3 bases; nucleotides outside the gene matches: 7. The CDR3 runs to 15 residues. Germline CDR1 SEHNR, CDR2 FQNEAQ (reference sequence). The chain couples TRBV7-9 to TRBJ1-4; TRBD1 agrees at 8 bases. This sequence was found in a woman in her thirties or forties in good health and CMV-seronegative. The sequencing sample was made of PBMCs. The CDR3 protein is CASTRQGAANEKLFF. In nucleotides, the CDR3 is TGTGCCAGCACCCGGCAGGGGGCGGCTAATGAAAAACTGTTTTTT.